Listed below are T cell receptor beta chains from one sample, sequenced in a study of Graves' ophthalmopathy and Graves' hyperthyroidism. From the multiplex PCR reads, TCRdb called clonotypes with MiXCR, one entry per CDR3 protein. The sample consists of some 400,000 distinct CDR3 sequences, around 17% of them appearing once. Sequenced input: peripheral blood. The receptors were sampled from a woman between 18 and 30 years old with Graves' ophthalmopathy. Both conserved end residues are part of each CDR3. Some rows mark clone size as missing; the rest say once, few, many or name a class of expanded clone.

V gene: TRBV5-1; clone size: many; J gene: TRBJ2-4; CDR3 protein: CASSLGTGGQYF
V gene: TRBV11-2; clone size: few; J gene: TRBJ1-1; CDR3 protein: CASSPAENTEAFF
V gene: TRBV11-2; clone size: many; J gene: TRBJ2-5; CDR3 protein: CASSLDALAGVLRVTQYF
V gene: TRBV6-1; clone size: .; J gene: TRBJ2-7; CDR3 protein: CASSDPGTQSYEQYF
V gene: TRBV2; clone size: .; J gene: TRBJ1-2; CDR3 protein: CASRVVYTF
V gene: TRBV5-1; clone size: many; J gene: TRBJ1-1; CDR3 protein: CASSPMGQPNTEAFF
V gene: TRBV28; clone size: .; J gene: TRBJ1-2; CDR3 protein: CASSLGGQGNYGYTF
V gene: TRBV24-1; clone size: many; J gene: TRBJ1-2; CDR3 protein: CATSDSDNYGYTF
V gene: TRBV28; clone size: .; J gene: TRBJ2-7; CDR3 protein: CASSPGTPHLYEQYF
V gene: TRBV29-1; clone size: many; J gene: TRBJ1-2; CDR3 protein: CSVPTGPYYGYTF
V gene: TRBV7-2; clone size: many; J gene: TRBJ1-5; CDR3 protein: CASSLAYGRHPQNQPQHF
V gene: TRBV6-2/TRBV6-3; clone size: many; J gene: TRBJ2-5; CDR3 protein: CASSYGTGETQYF
V gene: TRBV6-2/TRBV6-3; clone size: once; J gene: TRBJ2-5; CDR3 protein: CASSAGQGQQFQETQYF
V gene: TRBV30; clone size: many; J gene: TRBJ1-2; CDR3 protein: CARLTGANYGYTF
V gene: TRBV28; clone size: many; J gene: TRBJ2-5; CDR3 protein: CASSLKASGPETQYF
V gene: TRBV6-5; clone size: many; J gene: TRBJ2-5; CDR3 protein: CASSYGGGGETQYF
V gene: TRBV12-3/TRBV12-4; clone size: many; J gene: TRBJ1-1; CDR3 protein: CAITLQGAPNTEAFF
V gene: TRBV29-1; clone size: many; J gene: TRBJ2-2; CDR3 protein: CSVGGRATGELFF
V gene: TRBV20-1; clone size: many; J gene: TRBJ1-2; CDR3 protein: CSARVTGPNYGYTF
V gene: TRBV4-2; clone size: .; J gene: TRBJ2-4; CDR3 protein: CASSQSTGTGGISKNIQYF
V gene: TRBV10-3; clone size: .; J gene: TRBJ2-7; CDR3 protein: CATTSILGYEQYF
V gene: TRBV4-3; clone size: many; J gene: TRBJ1-2; CDR3 protein: CASSRLASGVNYGYTF
V gene: TRBV7-7; clone size: few; J gene: TRBJ2-5; CDR3 protein: CASSFTGAETQYF
V gene: TRBV7-2; clone size: many; J gene: TRBJ1-5; CDR3 protein: CASSSGPNQPQHF
V gene: TRBV28; clone size: many; J gene: TRBJ2-5; CDR3 protein: CASSPRGAPATQYF
V gene: TRBV11-2; clone size: .; J gene: TRBJ2-7; CDR3 protein: CASRRMGPPYEQYF
V gene: TRBV24-1; clone size: many; J gene: TRBJ2-7; CDR3 protein: CATSDPGQSSYEQYF
V gene: TRBV6-2/TRBV6-3; clone size: many; J gene: TRBJ2-7; CDR3 protein: CASSVIAGDPYEQYF
V gene: TRBV28; clone size: many; J gene: TRBJ2-5; CDR3 protein: CASRGEGRETQYF
V gene: TRBV7-9; clone size: .; J gene: TRBJ2-5; CDR3 protein: CASSLRLAGAMETQYF
V gene: TRBV10-3; clone size: many; J gene: TRBJ1-2; CDR3 protein: CAISGSTGNYGYTF
V gene: TRBV20-1; clone size: many; J gene: TRBJ2-7; CDR3 protein: CSAFLRDTTPYEQYF
V gene: TRBV7-3; clone size: many; J gene: TRBJ2-2; CDR3 protein: CASSLGASTGELFF
V gene: TRBV11-2; clone size: many; J gene: TRBJ1-1; CDR3 protein: CASSSHTGITEAFF
V gene: TRBV29-1; clone size: many; J gene: TRBJ2-2; CDR3 protein: CSVSSGVNTGELFF
V gene: TRBV28; clone size: many; J gene: TRBJ1-1; CDR3 protein: CASRWTPNTEAFF
V gene: TRBV6-1; clone size: few; J gene: TRBJ2-7; CDR3 protein: CASRGTAYEQYF
V gene: TRBV7-2; clone size: many; J gene: TRBJ1-6; CDR3 protein: CASSRYYRSSSYNSPLHF
V gene: TRBV15; clone size: .; J gene: TRBJ2-7; CDR3 protein: CATSGTGGVYEQYF
V gene: TRBV24-1; clone size: many; J gene: TRBJ2-7; CDR3 protein: CATSDRGTGGREQYF
V gene: TRBV5-6; clone size: many; J gene: TRBJ1-5; CDR3 protein: CASSLGSGDHQPQHF
V gene: TRBV6-1; clone size: many; J gene: TRBJ2-4; CDR3 protein: CASSEVARGRSRNIQYF
V gene: TRBV11-1; clone size: few; J gene: TRBJ1-1; CDR3 protein: CATRATPSLMRTEAFF
V gene: TRBV6-2/TRBV6-3; clone size: many; J gene: TRBJ2-2; CDR3 protein: CASSYGYPGELFF
V gene: TRBV12-3/TRBV12-4; clone size: many; J gene: TRBJ1-5; CDR3 protein: CASSLGRVFPYSNQPQHF
V gene: TRBV27; clone size: few; J gene: TRBJ2-7; CDR3 protein: CASERRKGYEQYF
V gene: TRBV28; clone size: many; J gene: TRBJ1-2; CDR3 protein: CASSAQGDNGYTF
V gene: TRBV24-1; clone size: .; J gene: TRBJ2-2; CDR3 protein: CASTKSRLAGGTGELFF
V gene: TRBV6-2/TRBV6-3; clone size: many; J gene: TRBJ1-5; CDR3 protein: CASEDSGNQPQHF
V gene: TRBV6-4; clone size: many; J gene: TRBJ1-3; CDR3 protein: CASSPTAGTGSGNTIYF
V gene: TRBV7-9; clone size: many; J gene: TRBJ2-4; CDR3 protein: CASSLAGARENIQYF
V gene: TRBV5-1; clone size: many; J gene: TRBJ2-7; CDR3 protein: CASRKFGQKYEQYF
V gene: TRBV30; clone size: many; J gene: TRBJ2-5; CDR3 protein: CAWSVGGQETQYF
V gene: TRBV6-2/TRBV6-3; clone size: many; J gene: TRBJ2-6; CDR3 protein: CASSRGPTPGANVLTF
V gene: TRBV2; clone size: .; J gene: TRBJ2-7; CDR3 protein: CASSRQGGRDEQYF